These 9 T cell receptor beta chains originate from one sample sequenced in a study of blood T cell repertoires in COVID-19. Measured with immunoSEQ multiplex PCR; TCRdb has only the in-frame clones, and not every one. The sample lists more than 350,000 clones; around 87% were seen once. Sequencing input: peripheral blood. These receptors came from a woman aged 25 to 39 with COVID-19, enrolled during active disease.

The chain is built from TRBV5-1 and TRBJ2-2, with TRBD1 identical over 8 bases. The CDR3 runs 16 residues. With V trimmed by 4 bases and J by 3 bases, 8 bases remained unmatched. Germline V gives CDR1 SGHRS, CDR2 YFSETQ. Here the CDR3 reads CASSPIPQGDTGELFF. CDR3 in DNA: TGCGCCAGCAGCCCCATACCACAGGGGGACACCGGGGAGCTGTTTTTT.

This clone was seen only a few times. The chain is built from TRBV6-5 and TRBJ1-2; no clear D gene. The CDR3 length is 14 residues. Germline V gene sequence: CDR1 MNHEY, CDR2 SVGAGI. The V gene lost 6 bases and the J gene lost 5 bases, with 16 bases spanning the gap. Here the CDR3 DNA reads TGTGCCAGCAGCGCGGCGGTCGATGGGTATGGCTACACCTTC. Translation: CASSAAVDGYGYTF.

The V call is TRBV4-1, the J call TRBJ1-2; 9 bases align to TRBD1. The germline V gene encodes CDR1 MGHRA and CDR2 YSYEKL. The CDR3 extends over 16 amino acids. Trimming removed 1 base from V and 4 bases from J; junction bases left unmatched: 7. The CDR3 loop is CASSQVHRGRGYGYTF. Here the CDR3 DNA reads TGCGCCAGCAGCCAAGTTCACAGGGGGCGCGGCTATGGCTACACCTTC.

The chain uses TRBV3-1 (or the pseudogene TRBV3-2) and TRBJ2-1; TRBD2 might be the D (5 bases). V was clipped by 0 bases and J by 7 bases, with 19 bases between them. Germline CDR1 LGHDT, CDR2 YNNKEL (reference sequence). This CDR3 comprises 17 residues. The CDR3 reads CASSQERTGYRGNEQFF. CDR3 nucleotides: TGTGCCAGCAGCCAAGAAAGGACCGGGTATAGAGGGAATGAGCAGTTCTTC.

The chain links TRBV6-2 or TRBV6-3 to TRBJ2-4; 11 bases agree with TRBD2. The V gene end was trimmed by 5 bases and the J gene end by 5 bases; junction bases not matched to a gene: 5. The germline V gene has CDR1 MNHEY and CDR2 SVGEGT. This CDR3 has 15 residues. CDR3 protein: CASSRPGLAENIQYF. In nucleotides, the CDR3 is TGTGCCAGCAGTCGACCGGGACTAGCGGAAAACATTCAGTACTTC.

A few counts support this clone. V is TRBV18 and J is TRBJ2-5; 16 bases are a match to TRBD2. Trimming removed 3 bases from V and 5 bases from J; junction bases left unmatched: 0. Germline V CDR1 and CDR2: KGHSH, LQKENI. The CDR3 consists of 15 residues. CDR3 DNA sequence: TGTGCCAGCTCACCGGGACTAGCGGGAGGGGAGACCCAGTACTTC. It codes for CASSPGLAGGETQYF. The whole variable domain, remainder taken from reference TRBV18 and TRBJ2-5, is NAGVMQNPRHLVRRRGQEARLRCSPMKGHSHVYWYRQLPEEGLKFMVYLQKENIIDESGMPKERFSAEFPKEGPSILRIQQVVRGDSAAYFCASSPGLAGGETQYFGPGTRLLVL.

The V gene is TRBV13, the J gene TRBJ2-1; possibly TRBD2 for D (5 bases). V lost 1 base to trimming and J lost 1 base, with 8 bases between them. CDR3 size: 15 residues. Germline CDR1 PRHDT, CDR2 FYEKMQ (reference sequence). Written as DNA, the CDR3 is TGTGCCAGCAGCTTAGAGGAGCGGTCCTACAATGAGCAGTTCTTC. Amino acids: CASSLEERSYNEQFF.

This chain uses TRBV19 with TRBJ2-3; D is ambiguous. This CDR3 is built from 13 residues. Trimming took 5 bases from V and 4 from J, leaving 10 bases between them. Germline loops: CDR1 LNHDA, CDR2 SQIVND (reference sequence). Here the CDR3 reads CASSSRLSDTQYF. Written as DNA, the CDR3 is TGTGCCAGTAGTTCCCGTCTGTCAGATACGCAGTATTTT.

As to this clone: The same CDR3 arises from other DNA sequences in this sample as well. The chain recombines TRBV6-2 or TRBV6-3 with TRBJ2-7; the D is unclear. The CDR3 is made up of 12 amino acids. CDR1 and CDR2 from the germline V gene are MNHEY and SVGEGT. V shed 2 bases and J shed 7 bases, with 9 bases lying between them. The CDR3 nucleotides are TGTGCCAGCAGTTACGTGGCTTATGAGCAGTACTTC. This translates into CASSYVAYEQYF.